One sample yielded the 20 T cell receptor beta chains listed below, sequenced in a study of beta chain features in type 1 diabetes. Study-wide results and limits: Moderately but significantly shorter TCRB CDR3s were found in Type 1 diabetes patients in all four CD4+ subsets.

The study reverse transcribed the entire isolated RNA, so it sequenced expressed TCRB transcripts. TCRdb keeps only in-frame clones here, not all; method: immunoSEQ multiplex PCR. Of 250,000 to 350,000 clones listed, 14% are singletons. The antigens of these receptors remain unknown. Sequenced input: naive CD4+ T cells from blood. The receptors were gathered from a man between 25 and 39 years old with type 1 diabetes.

In this sample, this clone turned up a few times. The J gene is TRBJ1-4, the V gene TRBV7-9; 7 bases line up with TRBD1. The CDR3 is made up of 14 amino acids. Trimming took 5 bases from V and 8 from J; bases not matched to a gene: 8. Germline V gene lookup returns CDR1 SEHNR and CDR2 FQNEAQ (reference sequence). As DNA, the CDR3 is TGTGCCAGCAGCGCCCGGGACAGAAACGAAAAACTGTTTTTT. Translated: CASSARDRNEKLFF.

This clone occurred a few times. The V gene is TRBV7-2, the J gene TRBJ2-4; 7 bases align to TRBD2. The germline gives CDR1 SGHTA, CDR2 FQGNSA. This CDR3 contains 12 residues. With 7 bases clipped from V and 6 bases from J, the junction kept 3 bases outside the gene matches. The CDR3 DNA is TGTGCCAGCAAGGGCGGGGGAAACATTCAGTACTTC. Encoded protein: CASKGGGNIQYF.

The rearrangement links TRBV9 to TRBJ2-5; D is ambiguous. Per the germline V gene, CDR1 is SGDLS and CDR2 is YYNGEE. This CDR3 is 14 amino acids long. Between the trimmed V and J ends, which lost 0 bases and 1 base, there was a span of 7 bases. The CDR3 reads CASSVDGVQETQYF. CDR3 nucleotide sequence: TGTGCCAGCAGCGTAGACGGAGTCCAAGAGACCCAGTACTTC.

This chain links TRBV5-1 with TRBJ2-7; D is unclear. Trimming stripped 0 bases from V and 3 bases from J, with 7 bases between. Looked up from germline, CDR1 is SGHRS and CDR2 is YFSETQ. This CDR3 contains 13 residues. The CDR3 DNA reads TGCGCCAGCAGCTTGGCCGCCTACTACGAGCAGTACTTC. Protein product: CASSLAAYYEQYF.

This clone was recorded a few times. The rearrangement uses TRBV29-1 and TRBJ2-1, with 13 bases fitting TRBD2. With 4 bases clipped from V and 13 bases from J, the junction kept 10 bases outside the gene matches. Germline V CDR1 and CDR2: SQVTM, ANQGSEA. The CDR3 totals 14 residues. The CDR3 region has the DNA TGCAGCGTTGTGTTAGGGACTAGCGGGACGGGTCAGTTCTTC. It translates to CSVVLGTSGTGQFF.

V gene TRBV12-5 combines with J gene TRBJ1-1; 11 nucleotides match TRBD1. The CDR3 is made up of 16 amino acids. The germline V gene encodes CDR1 LGHNT and CDR2 FRNRAP. V trimming: 1 base; J trimming: 3 bases; junction bases outside the gene matches: 4. The CDR3 region is CASGLGTGGRYTEAFF. The CDR3 DNA sequence: TGTGCTAGTGGTTTGGGGACAGGGGGCCGGTACACTGAAGCTTTCTTT. The whole variable domain, filled in from reference TRBV12-5 and TRBJ1-1, reads DARVTQTPRHKVTEMGQEVTMRCQPILGHNTVFWYRQTMMQGLELLAYFRNRAPLDDSGMPKDRFSAEMPDATLATLKIQPSEPRDSAVYFCASGLGTGGRYTEAFFGQGTRLTVV.

The rearrangement uses TRBV29-1 and TRBJ2-7; 13 bases are shared with TRBD2. Unmatched junction bases numbered 6, after V lost 1 base and J lost 3 bases. The germline CDR1 and CDR2 sequences are SQVTM and ANQGSEA. The CDR3 contains 16 residues. CDR3 loop: CSVEAGTSGNLYEQYF. CDR3 nucleotides: TGCAGCGTTGAAGCTGGGACTAGCGGGAATCTCTACGAGCAGTACTTC.

The table lists this clone with a few counts. This chain connects TRBV5-1 to TRBJ2-6; TRBD2 is a possible D gene (6 bases). V was cut by 5 bases and J by 1 base, with 16 bases left in between. CDR1 is SGHRS and CDR2 is YFSETQ in the germline V gene. The CDR3 is made up of 17 amino acids. The CDR3 reads CASSIGGGWSGANVLTF. CDR3 bases: TGCGCCAGCAGTATTGGGGGAGGTTGGTCTGGGGCCAACGTCCTGACTTTC.

In regard to this clone: At the DNA level, this CDR3 is encoded by other sequences in the same sample as well. DNA of the CDR3: TGTGCCAGCAGGGAAACAGGGGTTAACTATGGCTACACCTTC. This encodes CASRETGVNYGYTF. The J gene is TRBJ1-2, the V gene TRBV6-5; 7 bases match TRBD1. The V and J ends lost 6 bases and 1 base, in that order; junction bases with no gene match: 5. Per the germline V gene, CDR1 is MNHEY and CDR2 is SVGAGI. This CDR3 has 14 residues.

This clone occurred a few times. CDR3 residues: CASSLRDTEAFF. Here the CDR3 DNA reads TGTGCCAGCAGCTTACGGGATACTGAAGCTTTCTTT. The genes are TRBV7-9 and TRBJ1-1; D remains ambiguous. Trimming cost V 2 bases and J 5 bases, with 6 bases left between them. Germline CDR1 reads SEHNR; CDR2 reads FQNEAQ (reference sequence). The CDR3 contains 12 residues.

The rearrangement links TRBV18 to TRBJ2-3; 8 bases match TRBD2. The CDR3 contains 14 residues. J was trimmed by 5 bases and V by 4 bases; bases with no gene match: 5. In germline, CDR1 is KGHSH, CDR2 LQKENI. The CDR3 here is CASSLLAAQDTQYF. In DNA, the CDR3 is TGTGCCAGCTCACTACTAGCGGCACAAGATACGCAGTATTTT.

This clone was counted only a few times. This rearrangement joins TRBV2 to TRBJ1-2; D remains ambiguous. The CDR3 is 12 amino acids. The germline V gene encodes CDR1 SNHLY and CDR2 FYNNEI. The V end was cut by 4 bases, the J end by 2 bases, with 5 bases between. The CDR3 bases are TGTGCCAGCAGTGCCTTAAACTATGGCTACACCTTC. Its translation is CASSALNYGYTF.

This clone was recorded a few times. The rearrangement uses TRBV2 and TRBJ2-2; D perhaps matches TRBD1 (5 bases). Germline V gene lookup returns CDR1 SNHLY and CDR2 FYNNEI. The CDR3 covers 16 residues. The V and J ends lost 7 bases and 4 bases respectively, with 19 bases between them. The CDR3 bases are TGTGCCAGCAAGAAAGAAGGGCAGGGCGGCACCGGGGAGCTGTTTTTT. It codes for CASKKEGQGGTGELFF. Full variable domain (missing parts from reference TRBV2 and TRBJ2-2): EPEVTQTPSHQVTQMGQEVILRCVPISNHLYFYWYRQILGQKVEFLVSFYNNEISEKSEIFDDQFSVERPDGSNFTLKIRSTKLEDSAMYFCASKKEGQGGTGELFFGEGSRLTVL.

The chain has TRBV5-1 and TRBJ2-3, with TRBD2 as a possible D gene (6 bases). This CDR3 is built from 16 residues. V was cut by 1 base and J by 6 bases, with 18 bases left in between. Germline CDR1 SGHRS, CDR2 YFSETQ. As DNA, the CDR3 is TGCGCCAGCAGCTTGTACCAGACTAGAGGGGTTGATACGCAGTATTTT. Its translation is CASSLYQTRGVDTQYF.

Only a few counts were recorded for this clone. This chain uses TRBV18 with TRBJ2-7; D is possibly TRBD1 (5 bases). The CDR3 has 14 amino acids. The V end was cut by 1 base, the J end by 1 base, with 8 bases between. CDR1 and CDR2 (germline): KGHSH, LQKENI. CDR3: CASSPQGNSYEQYF. DNA of the CDR3: TGTGCCAGCTCACCACAGGGGAATTCCTACGAGCAGTACTTC.

The chain links TRBV15 to TRBJ2-5, with unresolved D. V lost 1 base to trimming and J lost 5 bases, with 11 bases between them. From germline, CDR1 is LNHNV and CDR2 YYDKDF (reference sequence). The CDR3 sequence is 14 residues long. The CDR3 DNA is TGTGCCACCAGCAGAGTTTCGGGTCCGGAGACCCAGTACTTC. It yields the protein CATSRVSGPETQYF.

The chain combines TRBV7-9 with TRBJ1-4, with 7 positions matching TRBD1. From germline, CDR1 is SEHNR and CDR2 FQNEAQ (reference sequence). J lost 0 bases, V lost 0 bases, and 4 bases had no gene match. This CDR3 contains 17 residues. The CDR3 nucleotides read TGTGCCAGCAGCTTAGCCCGACAGGGCTCAACTAATGAAAAACTGTTTTTT. Its translation is CASSLARQGSTNEKLFF. The full variable domain, its missing parts supplied by reference TRBV7-9 and TRBJ1-4, is DTGVSQNPRHKITKRGQNVTFRCDPISEHNRLYWYRQTLGQGPEFLTYFQNEAQLEKSRLLSDRFSAERPKGSFSTLEIQRTEQGDSAMYLCASSLARQGSTNEKLFFGSGTQLSVL.

This sequence joins TRBV11-2 and TRBJ2-1, with TRBD2 matching 10 bases. Germline V gene lookup returns CDR1 SGHAT and CDR2 FQNNGV. V lost 6 bases and J lost 0; bases outside the gene matches: 5. This CDR3 has 16 residues. CDR3 residues: CASRKLAGSSYNEQFF. In DNA, the CDR3 is TGTGCCAGCAGGAAACTAGCGGGGAGCTCCTACAATGAGCAGTTCTTC.

This chain uses TRBV4-3 with TRBJ1-2, with D perhaps TRBD1 (6 bases). CDR1 and CDR2 from the germline V gene are LGHNA and YSLEER. The CDR3 runs 15 residues. Trimming took 5 bases from V and 4 from J, leaving 17 bases between them. The CDR3 nucleotides read TGCGCCAGCAGCGTAAACAGGGTGCCCTCCTATGGCTACACCTTC. As protein: CASSVNRVPSYGYTF.

The CDR3 sequence: CSVRTGGEDTQYF. The CDR3 DNA follows: TGCAGCGTAAGGACAGGGGGCGAAGATACGCAGTATTTT. The chain has TRBV29-1 and TRBJ2-3; 11 bases map to TRBD1. The CDR3 has 13 residues. Germline CDR1 SQVTM, CDR2 ANQGSEA. V lost 6 bases, J lost 5 bases, and 4 bases stayed unmatched.